This entry features one T cell receptor beta chain sequence. The sample belongs to a study of radiotherapy plus CTLA-4 blockade in lung cancer. CDR3 length: 14 amino acids. Trimming left V 5 bases short and J 5 bases short, with 13 bases between. Germline V gene data show CDR1 as SEHNR and CDR2 as FQNEAQ (reference sequence). Libraries were prepared by immunoSEQ multiplex PCR; TCRdb keeps only in-frame clonotypes and omits some of them. The table includes some 110,000 clones, about 80% detected once. The chain combines TRBV7-9 with TRBJ1-5, with D possibly TRBD1 on 6 matching bases. The TCR sequence derives from a human donor with non-small cell lung cancer that progressed on radiotherapy plus ipilimumab. Some clones in this sample may be carry-over from other donors' samples. The source material was peripheral blood, sampled from a patient treated with radiotherapy plus ipilimumab. CDR3 residues: CASSTEGGDQPQHF. CDR3 nucleotide sequence: TGTGCCAGCAGCACAGAAGGGGGTGATCAGCCCCAGCATTTT.